The sequence of this T cell receptor (beta chain) was determined in a study of blood T cell repertoires in COVID-19. At the level of the study: COVID-19 samples, acute and convalescent, were from the United States, Italy and Spain. PBMCs, B-cell-depleted T cells, or T cells were the source of the cDNA or gDNA that made up the material.

Germline CDR1 MGHRA, CDR2 YSYEKL. This CDR3 is 16 amino acids long. V was trimmed by 3 bases and J by 5 bases, leaving 20 bases between them. Sequencing was performed with immunoSEQ multiplex PCR; in TCRdb, only in-frame clones are kept and a portion is missing. The sample consists of over 90,000 clones, roughly 90% of them appearing once. Sequencing was performed on peripheral blood. This TCR was sampled from a woman between 45 and 60 years old with COVID-19, enrolled during active disease. This sequence joins TRBV4-1 and TRBJ2-7; D is perhaps TRBD2 (6 bases). This chain's CDR3 is CASSQGWGVIMDEQYF. The CDR3 nucleotides read TGCGCCAGCAGCCAGGGTTGGGGGGTCATAATGGACGAGCAGTACTTC.